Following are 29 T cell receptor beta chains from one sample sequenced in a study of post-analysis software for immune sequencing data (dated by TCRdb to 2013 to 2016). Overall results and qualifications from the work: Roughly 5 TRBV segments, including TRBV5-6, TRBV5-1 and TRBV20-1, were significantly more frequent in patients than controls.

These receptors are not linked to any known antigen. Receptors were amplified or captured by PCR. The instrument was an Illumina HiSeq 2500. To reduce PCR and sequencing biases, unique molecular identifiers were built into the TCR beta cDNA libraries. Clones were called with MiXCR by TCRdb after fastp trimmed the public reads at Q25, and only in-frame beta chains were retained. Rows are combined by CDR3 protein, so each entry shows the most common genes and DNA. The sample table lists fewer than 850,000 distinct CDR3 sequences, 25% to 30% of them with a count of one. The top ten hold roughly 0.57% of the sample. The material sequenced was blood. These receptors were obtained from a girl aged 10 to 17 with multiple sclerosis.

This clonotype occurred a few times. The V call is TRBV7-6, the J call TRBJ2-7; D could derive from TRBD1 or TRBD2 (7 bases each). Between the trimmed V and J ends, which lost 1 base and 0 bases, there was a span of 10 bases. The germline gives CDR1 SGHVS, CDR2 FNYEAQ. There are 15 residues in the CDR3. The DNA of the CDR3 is TGTGCCAGCAGCTTAGTCAGGGGGGGCTCCTACGAGCAGTACTTC. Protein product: CASSLVRGGSYEQYF.

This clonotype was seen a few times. The CDR3 DNA sequence: TGTGCCAGCAGCCTCACGCGGGTGTCCAATGAGCAGTTCTTC. Its protein is CASSLTRVSNEQFF. J is TRBJ2-1 and V is TRBV3-1, with TRBD2 as a possible D gene (5 bases). This CDR3 is 14 amino acids long. From germline, CDR1 is LGHDT and CDR2 YNNKEL (reference sequence). Trimming took 4 bases from V and 6 from J, leaving 13 bases between them.

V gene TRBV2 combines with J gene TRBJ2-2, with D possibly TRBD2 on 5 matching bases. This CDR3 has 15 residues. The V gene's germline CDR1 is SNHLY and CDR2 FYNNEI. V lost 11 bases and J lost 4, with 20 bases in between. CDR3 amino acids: CASAPGRRLTGELFF. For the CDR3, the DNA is TGTGCCTCCGCACCGGGGAGAAGGCTCACCGGGGAGCTGTTTTTT.

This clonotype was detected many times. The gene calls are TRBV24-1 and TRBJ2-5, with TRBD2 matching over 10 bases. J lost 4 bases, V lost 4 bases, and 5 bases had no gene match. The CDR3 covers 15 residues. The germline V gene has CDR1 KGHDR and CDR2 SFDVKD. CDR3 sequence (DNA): TGTGCCACCAGTGACCGTAGCGGGAGGCCAGAGACCCAGTACTTC. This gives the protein CATSDRSGRPETQYF.

The DNA of the CDR3 is TGTGCCAGCAGTGAAAAGGCGCGGGACAGCACAGATACGCAGTATTTT. Protein product: CASSEKARDSTDTQYF. The rearrangement joins TRBV6-1 to TRBJ2-3; the D gene is possibly TRBD2 (6 bases). The germline V gene has CDR1 MNHNS and CDR2 SASEGT. The CDR3 runs to 16 residues. Trimming took off 2 bases at V and 0 bases at J, with 12 bases between the two ends.

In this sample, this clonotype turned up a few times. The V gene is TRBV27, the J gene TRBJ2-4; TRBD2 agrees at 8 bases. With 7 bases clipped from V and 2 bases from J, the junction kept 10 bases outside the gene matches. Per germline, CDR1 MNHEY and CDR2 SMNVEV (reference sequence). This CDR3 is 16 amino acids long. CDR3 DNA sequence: TGTGCCAGCACCACCTTAGCGGGATTCTCCAAAAACATTCAGTACTTC. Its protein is CASTTLAGFSKNIQYF.

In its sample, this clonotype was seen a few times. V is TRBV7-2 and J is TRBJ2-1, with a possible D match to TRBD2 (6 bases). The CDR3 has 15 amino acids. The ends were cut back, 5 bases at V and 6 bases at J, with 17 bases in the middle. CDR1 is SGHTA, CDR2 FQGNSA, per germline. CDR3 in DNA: TGTGCCAGCAGCGCTCAGCGGGCAACCCCCAATGAGCAGTTCTTC. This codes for CASSAQRATPNEQFF.

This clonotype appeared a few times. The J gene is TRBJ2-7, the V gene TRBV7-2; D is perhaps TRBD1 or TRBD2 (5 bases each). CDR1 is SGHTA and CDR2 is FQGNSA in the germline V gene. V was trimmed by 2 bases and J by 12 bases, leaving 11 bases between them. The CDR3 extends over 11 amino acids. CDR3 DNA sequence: TGTGCCAGCAGCTTATCCCGGGACCGGTACTTC. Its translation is CASSLSRDRYF.

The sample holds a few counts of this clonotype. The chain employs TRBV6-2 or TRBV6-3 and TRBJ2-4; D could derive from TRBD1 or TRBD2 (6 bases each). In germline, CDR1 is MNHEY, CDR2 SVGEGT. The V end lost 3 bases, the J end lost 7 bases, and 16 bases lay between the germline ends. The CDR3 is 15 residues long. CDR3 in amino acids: CASSYDRGPSNIQYF. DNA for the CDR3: TGTGCCAGCAGTTATGATCGGGGGCCAAGCAACATTCAGTACTTC.

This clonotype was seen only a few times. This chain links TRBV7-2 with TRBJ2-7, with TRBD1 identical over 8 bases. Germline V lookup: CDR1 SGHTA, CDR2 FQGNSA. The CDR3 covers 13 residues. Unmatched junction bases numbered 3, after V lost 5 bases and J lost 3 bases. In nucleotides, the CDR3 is TGTGCCAGCAGCATCGGGACAGGCTACGAGCAGTACTTC. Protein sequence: CASSIGTGYEQYF.

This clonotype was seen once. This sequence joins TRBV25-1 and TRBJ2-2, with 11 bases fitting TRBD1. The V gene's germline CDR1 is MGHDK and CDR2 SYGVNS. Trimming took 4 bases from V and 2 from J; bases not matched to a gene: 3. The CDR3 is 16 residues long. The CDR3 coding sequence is TGTGCCAGCAGTGGCGGACAGGGGGCAAACACCGGGGAGCTGTTTTTT. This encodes CASSGGQGANTGELFF.

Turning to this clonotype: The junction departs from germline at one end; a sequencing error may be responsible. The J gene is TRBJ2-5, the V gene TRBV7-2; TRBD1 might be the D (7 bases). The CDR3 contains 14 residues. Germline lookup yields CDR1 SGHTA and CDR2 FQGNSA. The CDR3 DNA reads TGTGCCGGCAGCTGCAGGGGGGTCCAAGAGACCCAGTACTTC. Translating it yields CAGSCRGVQETQYF.

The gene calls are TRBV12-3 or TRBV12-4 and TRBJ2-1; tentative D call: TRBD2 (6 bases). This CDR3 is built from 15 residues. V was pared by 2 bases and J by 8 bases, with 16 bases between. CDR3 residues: CASSLTDGRIDEQFF. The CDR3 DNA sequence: TGTGCCAGCAGTTTAACTGACGGGAGAATCGATGAGCAGTTCTTC.

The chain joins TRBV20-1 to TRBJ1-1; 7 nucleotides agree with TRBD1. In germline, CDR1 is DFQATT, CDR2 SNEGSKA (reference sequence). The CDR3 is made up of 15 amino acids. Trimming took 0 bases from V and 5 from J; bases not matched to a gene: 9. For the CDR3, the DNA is TGCAGTGCTAGAGACTACCCAGGGGGACAGACTGAAGCTTTCTTT. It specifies CSARDYPGGQTEAFF.

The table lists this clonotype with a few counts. CDR3 residues: CASSDPSGTDNEQFF. The CDR3 coding sequence is TGTGCCAGCAGTGATCCTAGCGGGACCGACAATGAGCAGTTCTTC. The rearrangement uses TRBV28 and TRBJ2-1; 9 bases line up with TRBD2. The germline V gene encodes CDR1 MDHEN and CDR2 SYDVKM. The CDR3 has 15 residues. V shed 5 bases, J shed 5 bases, and the junction held 7 bases outside the gene matches.

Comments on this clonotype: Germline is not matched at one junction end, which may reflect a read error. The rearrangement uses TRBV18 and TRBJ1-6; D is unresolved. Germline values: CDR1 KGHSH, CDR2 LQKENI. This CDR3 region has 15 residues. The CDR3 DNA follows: TGTGCCAGCTCAGCCGACTTGGGATATAATGCACCCCTCCACTTT. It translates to CASSADLGYNAPLHF. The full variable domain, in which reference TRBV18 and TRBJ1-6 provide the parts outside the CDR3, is NAGVMQNPRHLVRRRGQEARLRCSPMKGHSHVYWYRQLPEEGLKFMVYLQKENIIDESGMPKERFSAEFPKEGPSILRIQQVVRGDSAAYFCASSADLGYNAPLHFGNGTRLTVT.

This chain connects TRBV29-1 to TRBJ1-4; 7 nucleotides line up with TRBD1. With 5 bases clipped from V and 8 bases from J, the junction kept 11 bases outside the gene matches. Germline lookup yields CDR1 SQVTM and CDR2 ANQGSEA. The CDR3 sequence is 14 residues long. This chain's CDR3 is CSVSETGVWEKLFF. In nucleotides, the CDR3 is TGCAGCGTTTCTGAAACAGGGGTTTGGGAAAAACTGTTTTTT.

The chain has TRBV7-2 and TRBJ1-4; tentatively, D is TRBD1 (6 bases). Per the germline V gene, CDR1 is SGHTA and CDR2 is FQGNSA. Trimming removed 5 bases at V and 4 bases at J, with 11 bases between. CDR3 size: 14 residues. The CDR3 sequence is CASSADSVNEKLFF. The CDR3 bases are TGTGCCAGCAGCGCGGACAGCGTTAATGAAAAACTGTTTTTT.

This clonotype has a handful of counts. The CDR3 nucleotides are TGTGCCAGCAGTTTTTGGCGGGGGACCAGCACAGATACGCAGTATTTT. Amino acids: CASSFWRGTSTDTQYF. The V gene is TRBV28, the J gene TRBJ2-3; 7 nucleotides agree with TRBD2. With 3 bases clipped from V and 0 bases from J, the junction kept 6 bases outside the gene matches. Germline CDR1 reads MDHEN; CDR2 reads SYDVKM. The CDR3 is 16 amino acids.

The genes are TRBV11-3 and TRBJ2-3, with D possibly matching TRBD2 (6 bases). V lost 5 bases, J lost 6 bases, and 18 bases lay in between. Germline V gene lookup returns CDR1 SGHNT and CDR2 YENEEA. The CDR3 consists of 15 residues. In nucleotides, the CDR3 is TGTGCCAGCAGCACGACGACTTGGGGGGTGGATACGCAGTATTTT. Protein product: CASSTTTWGVDTQYF.

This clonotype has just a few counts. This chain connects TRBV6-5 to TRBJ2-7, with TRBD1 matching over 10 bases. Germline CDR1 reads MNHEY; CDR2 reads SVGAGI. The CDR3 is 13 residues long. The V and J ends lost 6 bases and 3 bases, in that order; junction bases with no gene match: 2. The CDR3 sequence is CASRGTGVYEQYF. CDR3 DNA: TGTGCCAGCAGAGGGACAGGGGTCTACGAGCAGTACTTC.

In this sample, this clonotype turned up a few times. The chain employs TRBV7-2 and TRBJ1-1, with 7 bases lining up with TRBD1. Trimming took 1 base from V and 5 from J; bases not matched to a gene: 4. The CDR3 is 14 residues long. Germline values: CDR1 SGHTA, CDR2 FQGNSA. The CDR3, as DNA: TGTGCCAGCAGCTTAGTGAAGGGGGCGACTGAAGCTTTCTTT. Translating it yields CASSLVKGATEAFF.

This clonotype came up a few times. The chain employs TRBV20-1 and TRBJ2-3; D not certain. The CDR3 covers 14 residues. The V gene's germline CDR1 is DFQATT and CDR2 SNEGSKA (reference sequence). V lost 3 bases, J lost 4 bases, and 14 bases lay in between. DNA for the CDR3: TGCAGTGCTAGGCCTCTAATGGCGGCAGATACGCAGTATTTT. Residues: CSARPLMAADTQYF.

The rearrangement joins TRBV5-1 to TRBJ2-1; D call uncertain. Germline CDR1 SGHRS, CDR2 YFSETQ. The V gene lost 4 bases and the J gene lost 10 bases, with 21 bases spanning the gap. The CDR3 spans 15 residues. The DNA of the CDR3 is TGCGCCAGCAGCCAGACCTCGTCCGGTCGTAGCGAGCAGTTCTTC. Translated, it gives CASSQTSSGRSEQFF.

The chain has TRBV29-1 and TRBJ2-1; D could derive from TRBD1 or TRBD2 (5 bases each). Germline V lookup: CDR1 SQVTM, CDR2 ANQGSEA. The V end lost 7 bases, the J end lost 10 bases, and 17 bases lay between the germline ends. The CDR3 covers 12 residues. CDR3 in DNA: TGCAGCGGTGGGACGGGCCTTAGGGAGCAGTTCTTC. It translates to CSGGTGLREQFF.

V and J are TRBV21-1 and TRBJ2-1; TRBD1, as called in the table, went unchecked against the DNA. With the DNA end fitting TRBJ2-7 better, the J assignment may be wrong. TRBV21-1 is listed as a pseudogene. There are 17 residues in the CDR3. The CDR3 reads CASSKESRTGPPYEQYF. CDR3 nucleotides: TGTGCCAGCAGCAAAGAGTCGAGGACAGGGCCGCCCTACGAGCAGTACTTC.

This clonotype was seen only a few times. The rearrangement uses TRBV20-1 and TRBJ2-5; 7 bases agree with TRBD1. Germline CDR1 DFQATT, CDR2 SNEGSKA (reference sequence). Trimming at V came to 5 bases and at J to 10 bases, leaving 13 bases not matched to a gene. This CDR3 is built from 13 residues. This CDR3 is CSAVGTDNRVQYF. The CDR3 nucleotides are TGCAGTGCTGTCGGGACAGATAACCGAGTCCAGTACTTC.

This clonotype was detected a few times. The CDR3 sequence is CASSPPVTGGRNTEAFF. CDR3 DNA: TGTGCCAGCAGTCCCCCGGTGACAGGGGGTCGGAACACTGAAGCTTTCTTT. The chain uses TRBV12-3 or TRBV12-4 and TRBJ1-1, with TRBD1 identical over 9 bases. The trim removed 5 bases at V and 1 base at J, leaving 11 bases unmatched. This CDR3 spans 17 amino acids.

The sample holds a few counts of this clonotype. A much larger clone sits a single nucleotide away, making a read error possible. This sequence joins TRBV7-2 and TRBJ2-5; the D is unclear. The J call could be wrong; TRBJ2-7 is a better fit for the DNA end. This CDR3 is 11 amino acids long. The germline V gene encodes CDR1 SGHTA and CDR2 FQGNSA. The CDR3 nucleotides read TGTGCCGGCAGCTTAGTTCTCGAGCAGTACTTC. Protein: CAGSLVLEQYF.